The entry below gives a single T cell receptor (beta chain) sequence along with its context. This record belongs to a study of shared clonotypes between healthy human individuals. The assay was immunoSEQ multiplex PCR, and TCRdb's table has in-frame clones only and misses some. The repertoire includes more than 2,000,000 clones, 85% to 95% of them detected once, and about 0.37% sits in the top ten. CDR1 is SGHTA and CDR2 is FQGTGA in the germline V gene. Trimming shortened V by 6 bases and J by 10 bases, and 16 bases separated the two germline ends. This CDR3 is 13 amino acids long. The genes are TRBV7-3 and TRBJ2-1, with D hard to call. The receptor was isolated from a man between 18 and 29 years old in good health. Some clones in this sample may be carry-over from other donors' samples. The material sequenced was naive CD4+ T cells from PBMCs. Subset indicated: CD45RA+ positively selected. CDR3 sequence: CASSLTDQGEQFF. The CDR3 nucleotides read TGTGCCAGCAGTCTTACCGACCAAGGGGAGCAGTTCTTC.